Here is one TCR beta chain with its context. The sample belongs to a study of blood T cell repertoires in COVID-19. At the level of the study: Spain, Italy and the United States supplied samples that represented acute and convalescent COVID-19. Nucleic acid was either cDNA or gDNA, and it came from T cells, B-cell-depleted T cells, or PBMCs.

As processed by the authors: Reference gene primer amplification gave nucleated cell count estimates. Method: immunoSEQ multiplex PCR; TCRdb's copy keeps in-frame clones and lacks some. Clonal size and the V and J genes are those of that table, whereas D and trimming came from the DNA. The sample includes around 70,000 clones, over 80% of them seen just once. This TCR was recovered from a human donor in a cohort sampled during active COVID-19. Material: peripheral blood.

The DNA for the CDR3 is TGTGCCAGCAGCCCGGACTTGGTCCTGGCCCAAGAGACCCAGTACTTC. This codes for CASSPDLVLAQETQYF. The chain recombines TRBV5-4 with TRBJ2-5; maybe TRBD2 (5 bases). This CDR3 comprises 16 residues. V gave up 4 bases and J gave up 1 base, with 17 bases separating them. CDR1 and CDR2 (germline): SGHNT, YYREEE (reference sequence).